Following are 32 T cell receptor beta chains from one sample sequenced in a study of T cell responses to AZD1222 COVID-19 vaccine. The repertoire was sequenced with immunoSEQ multiplex PCR; TCRdb's copy has only in-frame clones and lacks some. This table holds approximately 190,000 clones, roughly 90% found once. Source: peripheral blood, taken on day 0 of AZD1222 vaccination. These receptors came from an adult in good health.

The chain recombines TRBV5-1 with TRBJ2-5; D is ambiguous. This CDR3 has 11 residues. CDR1 is SGHRS and CDR2 is YFSETQ in the germline V gene. The V gene lost 5 bases and the J gene lost 2 bases, with 4 bases spanning the gap. The DNA of the CDR3 is TGCGCCAGCAGAAAACAAGAGACCCAGTACTTC. This codes for CASRKQETQYF.

The chain couples TRBV5-6 to TRBJ2-7; D could derive from TRBD1 or TRBD2 (5 bases each). This CDR3 region has 12 residues. V shed 6 bases and J shed 5 bases, with 12 bases lying between them. Germline V gene data show CDR1 as SGHDT and CDR2 as YYEEEE. CDR3: CASNRGPHEQYF. The CDR3 DNA reads TGTGCCAGCAACCGGGGACCCCACGAGCAGTACTTC.

This rearrangement joins TRBV3-1 (or the pseudogene TRBV3-2) to TRBJ2-1; TRBD2 aligns across 10 bases. Unmatched junction bases numbered 1, after V lost 2 bases and J lost 3 bases. CDR1 LGHDT and CDR2 YNNKEL come from the germline V gene (reference sequence). This CDR3 contains 15 residues. CDR3 sequence: CASSQWTSGYNEQFF. The CDR3 DNA reads TGTGCCAGCAGCCAATGGACTAGCGGCTACAATGAGCAGTTCTTC.

The chain recombines TRBV7-9 with TRBJ1-1; D uncertain. This CDR3 region has 14 residues. The V gene's germline CDR1 is SEHNR and CDR2 FQNEAQ (reference sequence). Trimming removed 3 bases at V and 1 base at J, with 9 bases between. The chain's CDR3 is CASSLFGENTEAFF. The DNA for the CDR3 is TGTGCCAGCAGCTTGTTCGGGGAGAACACTGAAGCTTTCTTT.

The chain employs TRBV19 and TRBJ2-7, with D possibly being TRBD1 or TRBD2 (5 bases each). V was trimmed by 9 bases and J by 2 bases, leaving 14 bases between them. The CDR3 runs to 13 residues. Germline CDR1 LNHDA, CDR2 SQIVND (reference sequence). The CDR3 sequence: CASGRGATYEQYF. The CDR3 DNA reads as TGTGCCAGCGGGCGAGGGGCGACCTACGAGCAGTACTTC.

The CDR3 coding sequence is TGTGCCAGCAGCGCAGGGACTAGCGGGAGGCCGGAGACCCAGTACTTC. Protein product: CASSAGTSGRPETQYF. The V call is TRBV5-4, the J call TRBJ2-5; 15 positions match TRBD2. Germline V gene lookup returns CDR1 SGHNT and CDR2 YYREEE (reference sequence). The CDR3 contains 16 residues. After removal of 4 bases from V and 5 bases from J, the junction contained 6 bases not matched to a gene.

The chain joins TRBV20-1 to TRBJ2-7; D is ambiguous. The CDR3 loop spans 13 amino acids. Trimming took 3 bases from V and 6 from J, leaving 15 bases between them. CDR1 is DFQATT, CDR2 SNEGSKA, per germline (reference sequence). The CDR3 loop is CSASFQALGEQYF. Written as DNA, the CDR3 is TGCAGTGCTAGTTTTCAGGCCCTGGGCGAGCAGTACTTC.

Comment on this clone: Mismatch with germline at one junction end may stem from a read error. This chain connects TRBV12-3 or TRBV12-4 to TRBJ1-3; 7 nucleotides line up with TRBD1. The CDR3 loop spans 11 amino acids. The CDR3: CASSLFGTANF. The CDR3 DNA reads as TGTGCCAGCAGTTTGTTTGGGACAGCCAATTTT.

The chain carries TRBV7-9 and TRBJ1-3, with D perhaps matching TRBD1 (6 bases). Germline V gene data show CDR1 as SEHNR and CDR2 as FQNEAQ (reference sequence). The germline V and J ends were trimmed by 5 bases and 2 bases, with 19 bases remaining between them. The CDR3 consists of 17 residues. Written as DNA, the CDR3 is TGTGCCAGCAGCAAAAAAGGGGGGGCAGTCGCTGGAAACACCATATATTTT. Residues: CASSKKGGAVAGNTIYF.

This chain connects TRBV10-3 to TRBJ1-5, with a possible D match to TRBD1 (5 bases). Germline V CDR1 and CDR2: ENHRY, SYGVKD. V was shortened by 3 bases and J by 2 bases, with 14 bases between the two germline ends. The CDR3 extends over 16 amino acids. CDR3 bases: TGTGCCATCAGTGAATCGGGACGGCAGCGCAATCAGCCCCAGCATTTT. Its translation: CAISESGRQRNQPQHF.

The gene calls are TRBV5-5 and TRBJ1-3; TRBD1 is a possible D gene (5 bases). CDR1 is SGHKS, CDR2 YYEKEE, per germline (reference sequence). V dropped 0 bases and J dropped 2 bases, with 9 bases sitting between them. The CDR3 covers 15 residues. CDR3 loop: CASSLDGAAGNTIYF. The DNA of the CDR3 is TGTGCCAGCAGCTTGGATGGGGCAGCTGGAAACACCATATATTTT. The complete variable domain, with remaining parts taken from reference TRBV5-5 and TRBJ1-3, reads DAGVTQSPTHLIKTRGQQVTLRCSPISGHKSVSWYQQVLGQGPQFIFQYYEKEERGRGNFPDRFSARQFPNYSSELNVNALLLGDSALYLCASSLDGAAGNTIYFGEGSWLTVV.

This chain connects TRBV9 to TRBJ1-2, with 7 positions matching TRBD1. Germline V lookup: CDR1 SGDLS, CDR2 YYNGEE. Trimming cost V 3 bases and J 6 bases; bases outside gene matches: 11. The CDR3 consists of 15 residues. CDR3: CASSDARGAYHGYTF. For the CDR3, the DNA is TGTGCCAGCAGCGATGCCAGGGGGGCCTATCATGGCTACACCTTC.

This rearrangement joins TRBV7-9 to TRBJ1-1; TRBD1 matches at 9 bases. The germline V gene has CDR1 SEHNR and CDR2 FQNEAQ (reference sequence). The CDR3 extends over 15 amino acids. V trimming: 3 bases; J trimming: 5 bases; junction bases outside the gene matches: 7. Here the CDR3 reads CASSFLGTGRTEAFF. Here the CDR3 DNA reads TGTGCCAGCAGCTTCCTAGGGACAGGGCGGACTGAAGCTTTCTTT.

The rearrangement uses TRBV5-6 and TRBJ2-7; TRBD1 agrees at 10 bases. V shed 4 bases and J 2 bases; nucleotides not matched to a gene: 6. Germline V gene lookup returns CDR1 SGHDT and CDR2 YYEEEE. This CDR3 region has 15 residues. CDR3 sequence: CASSVDRGLAYEQYF. Here the CDR3 DNA reads TGTGCCAGCAGCGTCGACAGGGGGCTGGCCTACGAGCAGTACTTC.

This clone has a handful of counts. The J gene is TRBJ1-2, the V gene TRBV25-1, with D possibly TRBD1 on 6 matching bases. CDR1 MGHDK and CDR2 SYGVNS come from the germline V gene. Trimming removed 2 bases from V and 8 bases from J, with 15 bases in between. This CDR3 spans 14 amino acids. The DNA for the CDR3 is TGTGCCAGCAGTGAAGACGCCAGGGGAGGCGGCTACACCTTC. Its translation is CASSEDARGGGYTF.

This sequence joins TRBV29-1 and TRBJ1-1, with 8 bases aligning to TRBD1. The CDR3 is 16 amino acids. V lost 2 bases, J lost 4 bases, and 12 bases stayed unmatched. The V gene's germline CDR1 is SQVTM and CDR2 ANQGSEA. The CDR3 here is CSVEYWTGRESTEAFF. The CDR3 coding sequence is TGCAGCGTTGAATATTGGACAGGGAGGGAGAGCACTGAAGCTTTCTTT.

This chain uses TRBV19 with TRBJ2-5; 16 positions match TRBD2. The ends lost 0 bases at V and 5 bases at J; junction bases unmatched: 9. CDR3 size: 19 residues. The germline V gene has CDR1 LNHDA and CDR2 SQIVND (reference sequence). The CDR3 DNA reads as TGTGCCAGTAGTATAGATCTAGGGACTAGCGGGAGGGCCTTTGAGACCCAGTACTTC. As protein: CASSIDLGTSGRAFETQYF.

The chain combines TRBV28 with TRBJ1-6; perhaps TRBD1 as D (6 bases). The CDR3 is 14 amino acids. Germline V gene data show CDR1 as MDHEN and CDR2 as SYDVKM. The V gene lost 6 bases and the J gene lost 8 bases, with 14 bases spanning the gap. The CDR3: CASRRTNRDSPLHF. The DNA for the CDR3 is TGTGCCAGCAGGCGGACTAACAGGGATTCACCCCTCCACTTT.

The V call is TRBV6-2 or TRBV6-3, the J call TRBJ1-2; unclear D gene. CDR3 length: 13 amino acids. The ends were cut back, 5 bases at V and 5 bases at J, with 12 bases in the middle. The germline V gene has CDR1 MNHEY and CDR2 SVGEGT. The CDR3: CASSLQWKYGYTF. The CDR3 coding sequence is TGTGCCAGCAGTCTCCAGTGGAAGTATGGCTACACCTTC.

This clone occurred a few times. The chain employs TRBV7-3 and TRBJ2-5; D is undetermined. The CDR3 sequence is 13 residues long. The V and J ends lost 2 bases and 5 bases respectively, with 9 bases between them. Germline-derived CDR1 and CDR2 are SGHTA and FQGTGA. The CDR3 protein is CASSLAGLETQYF. Written as DNA, the CDR3 is TGTGCCAGCAGCTTAGCTGGGCTCGAGACCCAGTACTTC.

V and J are TRBV28 and TRBJ1-6; TRBD1 is a possible D gene (6 bases). This CDR3 contains 16 residues. V lost 6 bases and J lost 9, with 21 bases in between. CDR1 MDHEN and CDR2 SYDVKM come from the germline V gene. The CDR3 DNA sequence: TGTGCCAGCAGGCCCACAGGGTGGGGATGGGGTTCACCCCTCCACTTT. Translated, it gives CASRPTGWGWGSPLHF.

This clone came up a few times. The rearrangement uses TRBV20-1 and TRBJ2-7, with D perhaps TRBD1 (6 bases). V was clipped by 3 bases and J by 4 bases, with 16 bases between them. The CDR3 consists of 14 residues. Germline lookup yields CDR1 DFQATT and CDR2 SNEGSKA (reference sequence). This chain's CDR3 is CSASGTIQGYEQYF. CDR3 sequence (DNA): TGCAGTGCTAGTGGTACCATCCAGGGGTACGAGCAGTACTTC.

The chain combines TRBV5-1 with TRBJ2-7; 9 nucleotides align to TRBD1. The V gene end was trimmed by 0 bases and the J gene end by 7 bases; junction bases not matched to a gene: 11. Germline V gives CDR1 SGHRS, CDR2 YFSETQ. This CDR3 has 16 amino acids. CDR3 sequence reads: CASSLVVGDRDVEQYF. In DNA form, the CDR3 reads TGCGCCAGCAGCTTGGTGGTTGGGGACAGGGATGTTGAGCAGTACTTC.

The chain couples TRBV9 to TRBJ1-1, with a weak D call TRBD1 (5 bases). The CDR3 totals 15 residues. Per germline, CDR1 SGDLS and CDR2 YYNGEE. Trimming stripped 3 bases from V and 4 bases from J, with 16 bases between. The CDR3 reads CASSARTQDSTEAFF. CDR3 nucleotide sequence: TGTGCCAGCAGCGCAAGAACACAGGATTCCACTGAAGCTTTCTTT.

The chain links TRBV7-9 to TRBJ2-1; 7 bases are shared with TRBD1. J was trimmed by 1 base and V by 8 bases; bases with no gene match: 11. Germline-derived CDR1 and CDR2 are SEHNR and FQNEAQ (reference sequence). The CDR3 consists of 16 residues. The DNA for the CDR3 is TGTGCCAGCCAAGGGGTCGGGGACAGTTCCTACAATGAGCAGTTCTTC. It yields the protein CASQGVGDSSYNEQFF.

The rearrangement uses TRBV5-4 and TRBJ1-2; TRBD1 might be the D (6 bases). This CDR3 has 13 residues. V lost 7 bases and J 3 bases, leaving 13 bases between the germline ends. The germline V gene encodes CDR1 SGHNT and CDR2 YYREEE (reference sequence). CDR3 protein: CASAGVKDYGYTF. CDR3 nucleotides: TGTGCCAGCGCAGGGGTTAAGGACTATGGCTACACCTTC.

This chain uses TRBV12-3 or TRBV12-4 with TRBJ2-5; D unclear. CDR3 length: 12 amino acids. Trimming shortened V by 2 bases and J by 4 bases, and 5 bases separated the two germline ends. CDR3 residues: CASSLKGETQYF. The CDR3 coding sequence is TGTGCCAGCAGTTTAAAGGGAGAGACCCAGTACTTC.

V is TRBV6-5 and J is TRBJ2-1; 11 bases are shared with TRBD2. Germline CDR1 reads MNHEY; CDR2 reads SVGAGI. There are 16 residues in the CDR3. V shed 2 bases and J 7 bases; nucleotides not matched to a gene: 7. The CDR3 sequence is CASSYAPSGGLNEQFF. The CDR3 bases are TGTGCCAGCAGTTACGCGCCTAGCGGGGGGTTAAATGAGCAGTTCTTC.

This clone has only one observation. This chain uses TRBV2 with TRBJ1-4; TRBD1 matches 8 bases. This CDR3 spans 18 amino acids. V shed 8 bases, J shed 0 bases, and the junction held 14 bases outside the gene matches. Germline V lookup: CDR1 SNHLY, CDR2 FYNNEI. The CDR3 here is CASGRGRASFPTNEKLFF. CDR3 coding DNA: TGTGCCAGCGGCAGGGGGCGGGCGTCCTTCCCAACTAATGAAAAACTGTTTTTT.

This rearrangement joins TRBV2 to TRBJ2-7; D might be TRBD1 (5 bases). Germline CDR1 SNHLY, CDR2 FYNNEI. CDR3 length: 12 amino acids. Trimming left V 6 bases short and J 0 bases short, with 6 bases between. Here the CDR3 reads CASRTDSYEQYF. CDR3 sequence (DNA): TGTGCCAGCAGGACAGACTCCTACGAGCAGTACTTC. Combining the CDR3 with reference TRBV2 and TRBJ2-7 gives the whole variable domain EPEVTQTPSHQVTQMGQEVILRCVPISNHLYFYWYRQILGQKVEFLVSFYNNEISEKSEIFDDQFSVERPDGSNFTLKIRSTKLEDSAMYFCASRTDSYEQYFGPGTRLTVT.

The V gene is TRBV2, the J gene TRBJ2-1; D perhaps matches TRBD2 (6 bases). The CDR3 loop spans 12 amino acids. The germline CDR1 and CDR2 sequences are SNHLY and FYNNEI. V lost 4 bases and J lost 10, with 11 bases in between. The CDR3 DNA reads TGTGCCAGCAGTGCGGGCGGGAAAGAGCAGTTCTTC. This sequence encodes CASSAGGKEQFF.

The rearrangement uses TRBV7-9 and TRBJ1-2; 10 bases fit TRBD1. Per germline, CDR1 SEHNR and CDR2 FQNEAQ (reference sequence). Trimming removed 5 bases from V and 3 bases from J; junction bases left unmatched: 6. This CDR3 region has 15 residues. Written as DNA, the CDR3 is TGTGCCAGCAGCGCAGGGACAGGGGACCACTATGGCTACACCTTC. Its translation is CASSAGTGDHYGYTF.